This is a list of T cell receptor beta chains from one sample in a study of shared clonotypes between healthy human individuals. TCRdb's copy holds only in-frame clones and misses some; the assay was immunoSEQ multiplex PCR. The sample records just over 2,000,000 clones, 95% being singletons. Material: naive CD4+ T cells sorted from blood. Source of these receptors: a man between 18 and 29 years old in good health. Each CDR3 is given with its conserved first and last residue. The D gene is left open where the match is weak. A clone size is listed for some rows: how often the clone was seen (once, few, many), or a class if it is expanded.

d_gene,j_gene,abundance,v_gene,CDR3nt,CDR3aa
.,TRBJ1-5,.,TRBV2,TGTGCCAGCAGTAAGGGTGCTTATAGCAATCAGCCCCAGCATTTT,CASSKGAYSNQPQHF
.,TRBJ1-2,once,TRBV29-1,TGCAGCGTTCACTCAGGGTATGGCTACACCTTC,CSVHSGYGYTF
.,TRBJ2-1,.,TRBV4-3,TGCGCCAGCAGCCAAGATATTAACAACTACAATGAGCAGTTCTTC,CASSQDINNYNEQFF
TRBD1,TRBJ1-1,.,TRBV9,TGTGCCAGCAGCGCCGGACAGGGTGGCACTGAAGCTTTCTTT,CASSAGQGGTEAFF
TRBD2,TRBJ2-2,.,TRBV10-3,TGTGCCATCAAAGGCCTAGCGGGAAACACCGGGGAGCTGTTTTTT,CAIKGLAGNTGELFF
.,TRBJ2-3,.,TRBV5-1,TGCGCCAGCGGCCAGGTAACAGATACGCAGTATTTT,CASGQVTDTQYF
TRBD1,TRBJ1-1,.,TRBV5-1,TGCGCCAGCAGCCAAACAGGGGGACAAATGAACACTGAAGCTTTCTTT,CASSQTGGQMNTEAFF
.,TRBJ2-3,.,TRBV27,TGTGCCAGCAAACGGGGGATTAGCACAGATACGCAGTATTTT,CASKRGISTDTQYF
.,TRBJ1-4,.,TRBV6-5,TGTGCCAGCAGTTACAGCAGTGCAACTAATGAAAAACTGTTTTTT,CASSYSSATNEKLFF
.,TRBJ2-2,.,TRBV10-1,TGCGCCAGCAGTGATTCAGCACAGAGTGTCACCGGGGAGCTGTTTTTT,CASSDSAQSVTGELFF
.,TRBJ1-5,.,TRBV27,TGTGCCAGCAGTTTCAAGGGCCGAGATCAGCCCCAGCATTTT,CASSFKGRDQPQHF
TRBD1,TRBJ1-3,.,TRBV11-2,TGTGCCAGCAGCTCGGACAGGGGATCATCTGGAAACACCATATATTTT,CASSSDRGSSGNTIYF
TRBD1,TRBJ1-5,.,TRBV28,TGTGCCAGCAGTCTACTGACAGGGGATCAGCCCCAGCATTTT,CASSLLTGDQPQHF
.,TRBJ2-7,.,TRBV6-5,TGTGCCAGCAGTTACGGGGCAGGGAAAACCTACGAGCAGTACTTC,CASSYGAGKTYEQYF
.,TRBJ1-1,.,TRBV30,TGTGCCTGGAGCAGAACAGCGAACACTGAAGCTTTCTTT,CAWSRTANTEAFF
.,TRBJ2-3,.,TRBV18,TGTGCCAGCTCACCACCCAAAAAGGCTGCAGATACGCAGTATTTT,CASSPPKKAADTQYF
.,TRBJ1-2,.,TRBV4-1,TGCGCCAGCAGCCAAGAACGGACGGTCGGTGATGGCTACACCTTC,CASSQERTVGDGYTF
.,TRBJ1-5,.,TRBV4-1,TGCGCCAGCAGCCTCGTTGGGCGCAATCAGCCCCAGCATTTT,CASSLVGRNQPQHF
TRBD1,TRBJ2-7,.,TRBV14,TGTGCCAGCAGCCCGGGACAGGGTTCTTACGAGCAGTACTTC,CASSPGQGSYEQYF
TRBD1,TRBJ2-5,.,TRBV4-1,TGCGCCAGCAGCCAAGATGGCCCCGGACAGGGGTTCCAAGAGACCCAGTACTTC,CASSQDGPGQGFQETQYF
.,TRBJ1-2,.,TRBV19,TGTGCCAGTAGTACTACAGGTCGAGGCGGCTACACCTTC,CASSTTGRGGYTF
.,TRBJ1-6,.,TRBV4-1,TGCGCCAGCAGCGAATCAAGGGGTGGCAATTCACCCCTCCACTTT,CASSESRGGNSPLHF
TRBD2,TRBJ2-2,.,TRBV15,TGTGCCACCAGCAGAGATTTATTAGCGGGGGAAACCGGGGAGCTGTTTTTT,CATSRDLLAGETGELFF
.,TRBJ1-3,.,TRBV4-1,TGCGCCAGCAGCCAAGAACTGGGGGCGCCGGGAAACACCATATATTTT,CASSQELGAPGNTIYF
.,TRBJ1-2,.,TRBV27,TGTGCCAGCAGTTTATTAGGGCTAGCGAACCAGAGGGACTATGGCTACACCTTC,CASSLLGLANQRDYGYTF
.,TRBJ1-4,.,TRBV6-6,TGTGCCAGCAGTCAAGACTGGGATAATGAAAAACTGTTTTTT,CASSQDWDNEKLFF
.,TRBJ2-3,once,TRBV11-2,TGTGCCAGCAGCTTAGATATCCCGGCTAGGGGAAAATTCACAGATACGCAGTATTTT,CASSLDIPARGKFTDTQYF
.,TRBJ1-2,.,TRBV6-6,TGTGCCAGCAGTTACTCGATAGGGGGTGGCTACACCTTC,CASSYSIGGGYTF
.,TRBJ2-1,.,TRBV7-9,TGTGCCAGCAGCTTAGGGCTATTCTACAATGAGCAGTTCTTC,CASSLGLFYNEQFF
.,TRBJ1-2,.,TRBV9,TGTGCCAGCAGCGGTGGGGACGGCGGCTATGGCTACACCTTC,CASSGGDGGYGYTF
.,TRBJ1-2,.,TRBV9,TGTGCCAGCAGCGTATCCTCCATTAACTATGGCTACACCTTC,CASSVSSINYGYTF
.,TRBJ2-2,.,TRBV2,TGTGCCAGCTCGGGGTGGGGAAGGAACACCGGGGAGCTGTTTTTT,CASSGWGRNTGELFF
TRBD1,TRBJ2-1,once,TRBV27,TGTGCCAGCAGACAACAGGGGGTCAATGAGCAGTTCTTC,CASRQQGVNEQFF
.,TRBJ1-1,.,TRBV10-3,TGTGCCATCAGTGAGGGGGGAGGCACTGAAGCTTTCTTT,CAISEGGGTEAFF
.,TRBJ1-2,.,TRBV28,TGTGCCAGCAGTTCTCCGGGGGCAAGTAGGGTAGATGGCTACACCTTC,CASSSPGASRVDGYTF
.,TRBJ1-5,.,TRBV2,TGTGCCAGCAGTGAGGGGGTTCAGCCCCAGCATTTT,CASSEGVQPQHF
.,TRBJ1-2,once,TRBV5-8,TGTGCCAGCAGCTTGGTCAGGGAGGGTGGCTACACCTTC,CASSLVREGGYTF
.,TRBJ2-7,once,TRBV21-1,TGTGCCAGCAGGGGAGGATTACTAGCGGACAGCTCCTACGAGCAGTACTTC,CASRGGLLADSSYEQYF
.,TRBJ1-6,.,TRBV28,TGTGCCAGCAGTCCCCATGACACCTATAATTCACCCCTCCACTTT,CASSPHDTYNSPLHF
TRBD1,TRBJ2-6,.,TRBV4-1,TGCGCCAGCAGCCGACAGGGAACAAACTCTGGGGCCAACGTCCTGACTTTC,CASSRQGTNSGANVLTF
TRBD1,TRBJ1-2,once,TRBV29-1,TGCAGCGTCATGGACAGGGGCGGCTATGGCTACACCTTC,CSVMDRGGYGYTF
.,TRBJ1-1,once,TRBV2,TGTGCCAGCAGAGGGGGACAATTGAACACTGAAGCTTTCTTT,CASRGGQLNTEAFF
.,TRBJ2-7,.,TRBV9,TGTGCCAGCAGCGTAGACGGACATCGGGAGCAGTACTTC,CASSVDGHREQYF
.,TRBJ2-1,.,TRBV7-9,TGTGCCAGCAGCCCAGACCGGACCTCATCTCCCTACAATGAGCAGTTCTTC,CASSPDRTSSPYNEQFF
TRBD1,TRBJ2-7,.,TRBV18,TGTGCCAGCTCGCCGACAGGGGTCCCCTACGAGCAGTACTTC,CASSPTGVPYEQYF
.,TRBJ2-5,.,TRBV6-1,TGTGCCAGCAGCTCAAGTAGGGCGATAGAGACCCAGTACTTC,CASSSSRAIETQYF
TRBD1,TRBJ2-3,.,TRBV5-1,TGCGCCAGCAGCTCGCAGGGGGTACAAGTCTCAGATACGCAGTATTTT,CASSSQGVQVSDTQYF
.,TRBJ1-5,many,TRBV25-1,TGTGCCAACCGAAGATCGAGGAATCAGCCCCAGCATTTT,CANRRSRNQPQHF
.,TRBJ1-1,.,TRBV30,TGTGCCTGGGATAATGAGAACAGGGCGAACACTGAAGCTTTCTTT,CAWDNENRANTEAFF
TRBD1,TRBJ1-1,.,TRBV6-5,TGTGCCAGCAGTTACCCCGACAGGGTAGCTGAAGCTTTCTTT,CASSYPDRVAEAFF
TRBD1,TRBJ1-5,.,TRBV7-2,TGTGCCAGCAGCAAGGACAGGGAAGGGGGTCAGCCCCAGCATTTT,CASSKDREGGQPQHF
.,TRBJ2-2,.,TRBV12-5,TGTGCTAGTGGTTTGGTTTCTGGGGAGCTGTTTTTT,CASGLVSGELFF
.,TRBJ1-5,.,TRBV27,TGTGCCAGCAGTTTACAGCAGTATAGCAATCAGCCCCAGCATTTT,CASSLQQYSNQPQHF
.,TRBJ1-3,.,TRBV2,TGTGCCAGCAGTGAGGAAGTTATCTCTGGAAACACCATATATTTT,CASSEEVISGNTIYF
.,TRBJ1-6,.,TRBV21-1,TGTGCCAGCAGCAAAGTGGACAGGGGGCATAATTCACCCCTCCACTTT,CASSKVDRGHNSPLHF
.,TRBJ2-7,.,TRBV6-5,TGTGCCAGCAGTTACCCCCAAAATGGCGAGCAGTACTTC,CASSYPQNGEQYF
TRBD2,TRBJ2-5,.,TRBV5-4,TGTGCCAGCAGCTTGGCCCTAGCGGGGGGGCAAGAGACCCAGTACTTC,CASSLALAGGQETQYF